These 29 T cell receptor beta chains were sequenced from one sample in a study of regulatory T cells in long-lasting Graves disease. Building the TCR beta libraries relied on iRepertoire HTBI primers, and CDR3 regions underwent Arm-PCR. Each CDR3 protein is one row after TCRdb ran MiXCR on the multiplex PCR reads. The sample has approximately 400,000 distinct CDR3 sequences; about 15% are singletons. Time point here: newly diagnosed GD, antithyroid drugs for less than 3 months. PBMC RNA was the source of the TCR library. The same sample was also used in a study of T cells in Graves' hyperthyroidism and ophthalmopathy.

The sample in question was peripheral blood mononuclear cells (PBMCs), obtained at new diagnosis, from a patient treated with antithyroid drugs. The receptors were gathered from a woman younger than 45 with Graves disease.

This clonotype was seen repeatedly, ten times or more. The V gene is TRBV5-1, the J gene TRBJ1-2; possible D gene TRBD1, 5 bases. Looked up from germline, CDR1 is SGHRS and CDR2 is YFSETQ. V was pared by 5 bases and J by 7 bases, with 24 bases between. This CDR3 spans 16 amino acids. As DNA, the CDR3 is TGCGCCAGCAGTCTCGAGTTCCCAGGGTTGGACGGTGGCTACACCTTC. Its translation: CASSLEFPGLDGGYTF.

About this clonotype itself: A read error is possible here, since a much larger clone lies one base away. The chain couples TRBV12-3 or TRBV12-4 to TRBJ2-1; possible D gene TRBD1, 7 bases. This CDR3 has 14 amino acids. The CDR3 region has the DNA TGTTCCAGCAGTTTAGGAGGGGGCCACAATGAGCAGTTCTTC. Its protein is CSSSLGGGHNEQFF.

This clonotype was counted many times. The chain links TRBV7-9 to TRBJ2-7, with D perhaps TRBD2 (5 bases). Germline V gene sequence: CDR1 SEHNR, CDR2 FQNEAQ (reference sequence). The V and J ends lost 1 base and 0 bases respectively, with 10 bases between them. This CDR3 spans 15 amino acids. For the CDR3, the DNA is TGTGCCAGCAGCTTAGGAGAGGGTCGCTCCTACGAGCAGTACTTC. Protein sequence: CASSLGEGRSYEQYF.

The chain carries TRBV28 and TRBJ2-2; D is ambiguous. The CDR3 covers 13 residues. Trimming stripped 2 bases from V and 10 bases from J, with 11 bases between. Germline V gene lookup returns CDR1 MDHEN and CDR2 SYDVKM. The CDR3 bases are TGTGCCAGCAGTTTAGCCCGGAATGAGGAGCTGTTTTTT. This translates into CASSLARNEELFF.

This rearrangement joins TRBV18 to TRBJ2-7; TRBD2 aligns across 11 bases. CDR3 length: 15 residues. With 5 bases clipped from V and 3 bases from J, the junction kept 6 bases outside the gene matches. Germline CDR1 reads KGHSH; CDR2 reads LQKENI. In DNA form, the CDR3 reads TGTGCCAGCTCAGGCACTAGCGGGAGTTACTACGAGCAGTACTTC. Its protein is CASSGTSGSYYEQYF.

With respect to this clonotype: A much more abundant neighbour one base away suggests this may be a read error. Lacking the conserved final phenylalanine or tryptophan, this CDR3 likely reflects a read error. V is TRBV29-1 and J is TRBJ2-7; 10 nucleotides line up with TRBD1. The trim removed 7 bases at V and 3 bases at J, leaving 3 bases unmatched. The CDR3 runs 12 residues. From germline, CDR1 is SQVTM and CDR2 ANQGSEA. CDR3 in DNA: TGCAGCGCCGGGACAGGGGACTACGAGCAGTACCTC. It specifies CSAGTGDYEQYL.

The sample holds many counts of this clonotype. V gene TRBV29-1 combines with J gene TRBJ2-3, with 10 nucleotides matching TRBD2. The CDR3 spans 14 residues. Germline V gene data show CDR1 as SQVTM and CDR2 as ANQGSEA. Unmatched junction bases numbered 7, after V lost 6 bases and J lost 4 bases. The CDR3 here is CSVASGRAADTQYF. The CDR3 coding sequence is TGCAGCGTCGCAAGCGGGAGGGCCGCAGATACGCAGTATTTT.

This clonotype was counted many times. The V call is TRBV20-1, the J call TRBJ2-1; 7 nucleotides line up with TRBD2. This CDR3 comprises 14 residues. V shed 5 bases, J shed 10 bases, and the junction held 14 bases outside the gene matches. CDR1 DFQATT and CDR2 SNEGSKA come from the germline V gene (reference sequence). Here the CDR3 DNA reads TGCAGTGCTCCGGAAGCGGGAAGTCCAGGGGAGCAGTTCTTC. Protein product: CSAPEAGSPGEQFF.

This clonotype occurred many times. The chain uses TRBV12-3 or TRBV12-4 and TRBJ2-7; 12 nucleotides line up with TRBD1. V shed 4 bases and J 6 bases; nucleotides not matched to a gene: 4. CDR3 length: 14 residues. CDR3 residues: CASSYPGQGAEQYF. CDR3 DNA: TGTGCCAGCAGTTACCCGGGACAGGGGGCCGAGCAGTACTTC.

The J gene is TRBJ2-7, the V gene TRBV2; 9 bases map to TRBD2. V shed 6 bases and J 3 bases; nucleotides not matched to a gene: 9. CDR1 is SNHLY, CDR2 FYNNEI, per germline. This CDR3 spans 15 amino acids. The CDR3 coding sequence is TGTGCCAGCAGGGGTCTAGCGGGAAAGGGCTACGAGCAGTACTTC. Translation: CASRGLAGKGYEQYF. Full variable domain (missing parts from reference TRBV2 and TRBJ2-7): EPEVTQTPSHQVTQMGQEVILRCVPISNHLYFYWYRQILGQKVEFLVSFYNNEISEKSEIFDDQFSVERPDGSNFTLKIRSTKLEDSAMYFCASRGLAGKGYEQYFGPGTRLTVT.

This clonotype was detected many times. The chain couples TRBV5-1 to TRBJ2-7; D uncertain. Trimming shortened V by 9 bases and J by 2 bases, and 15 bases separated the two germline ends. CDR3 length: 13 residues. Germline values: CDR1 SGHRS, CDR2 YFSETQ. This CDR3 reads CATSDRPAYEQYF. CDR3 DNA: TGCGCCACCTCGGACCGGCCGGCCTACGAGCAGTACTTC.

This clonotype has only a few counts. J is TRBJ2-2 and V is TRBV18, with unresolved D. The V gene lost 1 base and the J gene lost 2 bases, with 8 bases spanning the gap. The length of the CDR3 is 15 residues. Germline-derived CDR1 and CDR2 are KGHSH and LQKENI. This chain's CDR3 is CASSPQGPNTGELFF. The DNA of the CDR3 is TGTGCCAGCTCACCACAGGGCCCAAACACCGGGGAGCTGTTTTTT.

In its sample, this clonotype was seen a few times. The chain couples TRBV27 to TRBJ1-2; D remains unclear. In germline, CDR1 is MNHEY, CDR2 SMNVEV (reference sequence). V gave up 5 bases and J gave up 1 base, with 8 bases separating them. This CDR3 contains 13 residues. CDR3 amino acids: CASSPGSNYGYTF. Written as DNA, the CDR3 is TGTGCCAGCAGTCCCGGGAGTAACTATGGCTACACCTTC.

This clonotype was seen a handful of times. J is TRBJ1-3 and V is TRBV28; 8 positions agree with TRBD1. The germline gives CDR1 MDHEN, CDR2 SYDVKM. The CDR3 has 17 residues. V lost 8 bases and J lost 0; bases outside the gene matches: 12. In DNA, the CDR3 is TGTGCCAGCTCCCGGGGGGGACAGGCCTTCTCTGGAAACACCATATATTTT. It is translated as CASSRGGQAFSGNTIYF.

The sample holds many counts of this clonotype. The V call is TRBV10-3, the J call TRBJ2-7; D may be TRBD1 (6 bases). CDR3 size: 14 residues. Looked up from germline, CDR1 is ENHRY and CDR2 is SYGVKD. Trimming stripped 5 bases from V and 5 bases from J, with 16 bases between. CDR3 in amino acids: CAISPGTPTHEQYF. The CDR3 region has the DNA TGTGCCATCAGTCCCGGGACACCAACCCACGAGCAGTACTTC.

This clonotype has only a few counts. The J gene is TRBJ2-7, the V gene TRBV5-4, with 11 bases matching TRBD2. Germline values: CDR1 SGHNT, CDR2 YYREEE (reference sequence). This CDR3 is 17 amino acids long. Trimming at V came to 0 bases and at J to 3 bases, leaving 8 bases not matched to a gene. The CDR3 protein is CASSLDVLTSGIYEQYF. In DNA form, the CDR3 reads TGTGCCAGCAGCTTGGATGTCTTGACTAGCGGGATCTACGAGCAGTACTTC.

This clonotype was counted a few times. The chain recombines TRBV5-1 with TRBJ2-2, with TRBD2 matching 10 bases. The CDR3 is made up of 18 amino acids. Germline-derived CDR1 and CDR2 are SGHRS and YFSETQ. V was clipped by 4 bases and J by 3 bases; unmatched bases: 12. The DNA of the CDR3 is TGCGCCAGCAGCGGCGGACCTCTAGCGGGAGTTGACACCGGGGAGCTGTTTTTT. Amino acids: CASSGGPLAGVDTGELFF.

The sample holds a few counts of this clonotype. CDR3 nucleotides: TGTGCCAGCACCCCCTTGGGAGTGGGAGCTGGGTCCTACGAGCAGTACTTC. Its protein is CASTPLGVGAGSYEQYF. This chain joins TRBV28 and TRBJ2-7; TRBD2 is a possible D gene (5 bases). The length of the CDR3 is 17 residues. V was clipped by 7 bases and J by 1 base, with 23 bases between them. CDR1 and CDR2 from the germline V gene are MDHEN and SYDVKM.

The chain has TRBV30 and TRBJ2-6, with D uncertain. The V end lost 2 bases, the J end lost 0 bases, and 8 bases lay between the germline ends. Germline CDR1 reads GTSNPN; CDR2 reads SVGIG (reference sequence). The CDR3 covers 15 residues. CDR3 sequence: CAWSRTGSGANVLTF. The CDR3 DNA follows: TGTGCCTGGAGTAGAACGGGCTCTGGGGCCAACGTCCTGACTTTC.

This clonotype was seen a single time. Because it lacks the conserved phenylalanine or tryptophan at the end, this CDR3 is likely a read error. The chain links TRBV10-3 to TRBJ2-2, with 7 bases fitting TRBD2. After removal of 7 bases from V and 2 bases from J, the junction contained 16 bases not matched to a gene. CDR1 and CDR2 from the germline V gene are ENHRY and SYGVKD. The CDR3 extends over 18 amino acids. The CDR3 DNA follows: TGTGCCATCAACCCAAAATCGAGCGGGAAGATTAACACCGGGGAGCTGTTTCTT. Translating it yields CAINPKSSGKINTGELFL.

This clonotype was counted at least ten times. V usage is TRBV11-2 and J usage is TRBJ2-1; 8 nucleotides line up with TRBD2. In germline, CDR1 is SGHAT, CDR2 FQNNGV. This CDR3 contains 14 residues. The trim removed 0 bases at V and 14 bases at J, leaving 9 bases unmatched. The CDR3 here is CASSLDPGLGKEFF. The CDR3 DNA sequence: TGTGCCAGCAGCTTAGATCCGGGACTAGGGAAGGAGTTCTTC.

This clonotype was detected many times. The V call is TRBV11-2, the J call TRBJ2-2; D is unresolved. Germline V gives CDR1 SGHAT, CDR2 FQNNGV. The ends were cut back, 2 bases at V and 0 bases at J, with 4 bases in the middle. CDR3 length equals 14 residues. In nucleotides, the CDR3 is TGTGCCAGCAGCTTACATACGAACACCGGGGAGCTGTTTTTT. Amino acid sequence: CASSLHTNTGELFF. The variable domain in full, completed from reference TRBV11-2 and TRBJ2-2, reads EAGVAQSPRYKIIEKRQSVAFWCNPISGHATLYWYQQILGQGPKLLIQFQNNGVVDDSQLPKDRFSAERLKGVDSTLKIQPAKLEDSAVYLCASSLHTNTGELFFGEGSRLTVL.

This clonotype was found a few times. The chain links TRBV4-1 to TRBJ2-5; perhaps TRBD2 as D (5 bases). This CDR3 has 16 amino acids. Trimming left V 4 bases short and J 5 bases short, with 20 bases between. In germline, CDR1 is MGHRA, CDR2 YSYEKL. Here the CDR3 reads CASSLLDAQPGETQYF. The CDR3 coding sequence is TGCGCCAGCAGCCTATTGGATGCCCAGCCGGGGGAGACCCAGTACTTC.

This clonotype was detected many times. The J gene is TRBJ2-5, the V gene TRBV20-1; D uncertain. The V gene lost 3 bases and the J gene lost 5 bases, with 7 bases spanning the gap. The CDR3 consists of 11 residues. Germline loops: CDR1 DFQATT, CDR2 SNEGSKA (reference sequence). Written as DNA, the CDR3 is TGCAGTGCTAGCCTGCGGGAGACCCAGTACTTC. It translates to CSASLRETQYF.

Of note for this clonotype: The CDR3 end shows no conserved phenylalanine or tryptophan, and so a read error is likely. Here the CDR3 DNA reads TGTGCCAGCAGCCAAAAGTCTTTGAAGAGAGGAGATACGCAGTATCTT. Amino acids: CASSQKSLKRGDTQYL. V gene TRBV14 combines with J gene TRBJ2-3, with D uncertain. Per the germline V gene, CDR1 is SGHDN and CDR2 is FVKESK. V lost 2 bases, J lost 5 bases, and 17 bases lay in between. CDR3 size: 16 residues.

This clonotype was counted ten times or more. The genes are TRBV5-1 and TRBJ2-1, with 12 positions matching TRBD2. The CDR3 has 17 residues. Germline CDR1 and CDR2: SGHRS and YFSETQ. Trimming cost V 5 bases and J 5 bases; bases outside gene matches: 11. The CDR3 here is CASRSLRTSGTHNEQFF. CDR3 nucleotides: TGCGCCAGCAGGAGCTTGCGGACTAGCGGGACCCACAATGAGCAGTTCTTC.

There are a few counts of this clonotype. The chain has TRBV20-1 and TRBJ2-7, with D possibly matching TRBD2 (6 bases). V gave up 3 bases and J gave up 0 bases, with 9 bases separating them. Germline loops: CDR1 DFQATT, CDR2 SNEGSKA (reference sequence). The CDR3 totals 13 residues. CDR3 coding DNA: TGCAGTGCTAGGGACTACATCTCCTACGAGCAGTACTTC. This translates into CSARDYISYEQYF.

There are many counts of this clonotype. The CDR3 here is CASTKSDTQYF. The CDR3 DNA is TGTGCCAGCACTAAGTCAGATACGCAGTATTTT. This sequence joins TRBV11-3 and TRBJ2-3, with D hard to call. The germline V gene encodes CDR1 SGHNT and CDR2 YENEEA. This CDR3 spans 11 amino acids. Trimming shortened V by 7 bases and J by 4 bases, and 6 bases separated the two germline ends.

This clonotype was seen just once. The rearrangement uses TRBV18 and TRBJ2-1, with 12 bases identical to TRBD2. Germline V CDR1 and CDR2: KGHSH, LQKENI. V lost 3 bases, J lost 6 bases, and 9 bases stayed unmatched. This CDR3 is built from 17 residues. In DNA form, the CDR3 reads TGTGCCAGCTCACCCCAGACTAGCGGGAGCCCCCTCAATGAGCAGTTCTTC. Amino acids: CASSPQTSGSPLNEQFF.